Listed below are T cell receptor beta chains from one sample, sequenced in a study of beta chain features in type 1 diabetes. The data were produced by immunoSEQ multiplex PCR, yet TCRdb's version contains in-frame clones alone and is incomplete. The table has under 950,000 clones, 15% to 20% seen once. Specimen: naive CD4+ T cells from blood. These receptors were obtained from a woman between 18 and 29 years old in good health. Each CDR3 is given with its conserved first and last residue. D genes are given only for firm matches. Clone size is shown for a subset of rows, as once, few, many or a class of expanded clone.

v_gene: TRBV4-3
abundance: few
d_gene: .
j_gene: TRBJ2-6
CDR3nt: TGCGCCAGCAGCCAAGGCGTCTCTGGGGCCAACGTCCTGACTTTC
CDR3aa: CASSQGVSGANVLTF

v_gene: TRBV29-1
abundance: .
d_gene: TRBD2
j_gene: TRBJ2-3
CDR3nt: TGCAGCGGTAGCGGGATCTCCGGCACAGATACGCAGTATTTT
CDR3aa: CSGSGISGTDTQYF

v_gene: TRBV7-6
abundance: few
d_gene: .
j_gene: TRBJ2-7
CDR3nt: TGTGCCAGCAGCTTACCGCCCGATGGTATGCAGTACTTC
CDR3aa: CASSLPPDGMQYF

v_gene: TRBV6-6
abundance: few
d_gene: .
j_gene: TRBJ2-6
CDR3nt: TGTGCCAGCAGCTATCAGGGCTCTGGGGCCAACGTCCTGACTTTC
CDR3aa: CASSYQGSGANVLTF

v_gene: TRBV7-9
abundance: .
d_gene: .
j_gene: TRBJ1-5
CDR3nt: TGTGCCAGCAGCTTAGGGAACCTGGGTAACAATCAGCCCCAGCATTTT
CDR3aa: CASSLGNLGNNQPQHF

v_gene: TRBV28
abundance: few
d_gene: .
j_gene: TRBJ2-3
CDR3nt: TGTGCCAGCAGTTTGGTCAACACAGATACGCAGTATTTT
CDR3aa: CASSLVNTDTQYF

v_gene: TRBV11-2
abundance: few
d_gene: TRBD1
j_gene: TRBJ2-1
CDR3nt: TGTGCCAGCAGCCGCCCCGGGACAGGGTACAATGAGCAGTTCTTC
CDR3aa: CASSRPGTGYNEQFF

v_gene: TRBV7-2
abundance: .
d_gene: .
j_gene: TRBJ2-1
CDR3nt: TGTGCCAGCAGCTTAGAGGGGGGCGTCATTTACAATGAGCAGTTCTTC
CDR3aa: CASSLEGGVIYNEQFF

v_gene: TRBV18
abundance: few
d_gene: .
j_gene: TRBJ2-3
CDR3nt: TGTGCCAGCTCACCACGAACAGGGTTAGAGGATACGCAGTATTTT
CDR3aa: CASSPRTGLEDTQYF

v_gene: TRBV7-3
abundance: few
d_gene: TRBD1
j_gene: TRBJ2-3
CDR3nt: TGTGCCAGCAGCTTAACGGGACAGGGTCTTTCTCGCACAGATACGCAGTATTTT
CDR3aa: CASSLTGQGLSRTDTQYF

v_gene: TRBV6-6
abundance: .
d_gene: .
j_gene: TRBJ2-3
CDR3nt: TGTGCCAGCCTCGGCGGGGCGAGCACAGATACGCAGTATTTT
CDR3aa: CASLGGASTDTQYF

v_gene: TRBV6-5
abundance: few
d_gene: TRBD2
j_gene: TRBJ2-1
CDR3nt: TGTGCCAGCAGTTACTCGCGGACTAGCGGCCCCAATGAGCAGTTCTTC
CDR3aa: CASSYSRTSGPNEQFF

v_gene: TRBV7-9
abundance: few
d_gene: .
j_gene: TRBJ2-3
CDR3nt: TGTGCCAGCAGCTTATTCATAGAAGGAGATACGCAGTATTTT
CDR3aa: CASSLFIEGDTQYF

v_gene: TRBV4-3
abundance: once
d_gene: .
j_gene: TRBJ2-2
CDR3nt: TGCGCCAGCAGCCAGCAAGGAGGGAGAAACACCGGGGAGCTGTTTTTT
CDR3aa: CASSQQGGRNTGELFF

v_gene: TRBV28
abundance: once
d_gene: .
j_gene: TRBJ2-3
CDR3nt: TGTGCCAGCAGTTCCGCTTCCGGGTACCTGACAGATACGCAGTATTTT
CDR3aa: CASSSASGYLTDTQYF

v_gene: TRBV28
abundance: few
d_gene: TRBD1
j_gene: TRBJ1-2
CDR3nt: TGTGCCAGCAGCCAAGGACAGGGCTATGGCTACACCTTC
CDR3aa: CASSQGQGYGYTF

v_gene: TRBV10-3
abundance: many
d_gene: .
j_gene: TRBJ2-7
CDR3nt: TGTGCCATCAGTGGGGGAGCTAACGAGCAGTACTTC
CDR3aa: CAISGGANEQYF

v_gene: TRBV28
abundance: .
d_gene: .
j_gene: TRBJ1-2
CDR3nt: TGTGCCAGCAACCTGGGGCTTTATGGCTACACCTTC
CDR3aa: CASNLGLYGYTF

v_gene: TRBV6-6
abundance: .
d_gene: TRBD2
j_gene: TRBJ2-5
CDR3nt: TGTGCCAGCAGTTACGGGGGGGTCCAAGAGACCCAGTACTTC
CDR3aa: CASSYGGVQETQYF

v_gene: TRBV27
abundance: .
d_gene: .
j_gene: TRBJ2-6
CDR3nt: TGTGCCACTAGGGGGGGACCTGGGGCCAACGTCCTGACTTTC
CDR3aa: CATRGGPGANVLTF

v_gene: TRBV4-3
abundance: .
d_gene: .
j_gene: TRBJ2-7
CDR3nt: TGCGCCAGCAGCTATGGCTTCGGACCCGGGGAGCAGTACTTC
CDR3aa: CASSYGFGPGEQYF

v_gene: TRBV5-1
abundance: .
d_gene: .
j_gene: TRBJ2-5
CDR3nt: TGCGCCAGCAGCTTGTCCGGCAGGGCCGAAGAGACCCAGTACTTC
CDR3aa: CASSLSGRAEETQYF

v_gene: TRBV6-5
abundance: few
d_gene: .
j_gene: TRBJ2-7
CDR3nt: TGTGCCAGCAGTTACTCTGGGGCAGGGGATTTCTACGAGCAGTACTTC
CDR3aa: CASSYSGAGDFYEQYF

v_gene: TRBV5-1
abundance: .
d_gene: .
j_gene: TRBJ2-1
CDR3nt: TGCGCCAGCAGCTTGGAAGGCTCCTACAATGAGCAGTTCTTC
CDR3aa: CASSLEGSYNEQFF

v_gene: TRBV27
abundance: .
d_gene: .
j_gene: TRBJ2-5
CDR3nt: TGTGCCAGCAGCCAGCGGGCCCAAGAGACCCAGTACTTC
CDR3aa: CASSQRAQETQYF

v_gene: TRBV15
abundance: .
d_gene: TRBD2
j_gene: TRBJ2-4
CDR3nt: TGTGCCACCAGCAGAGATCGACTAGCGATCAACATTCAGTACTTC
CDR3aa: CATSRDRLAINIQYF

v_gene: TRBV6-6
abundance: few
d_gene: TRBD1
j_gene: TRBJ2-3
CDR3nt: TGTGCCAGCAGTTTACAACAGGGGACCACAGATACGCAGTATTTT
CDR3aa: CASSLQQGTTDTQYF

v_gene: TRBV6-1
abundance: few
d_gene: .
j_gene: TRBJ2-3
CDR3nt: TGTGCCAGTAACTTGCTTGACGTGGATACGCAGTATTTT
CDR3aa: CASNLLDVDTQYF

v_gene: TRBV19
abundance: .
d_gene: TRBD2
j_gene: TRBJ2-3
CDR3nt: TGTGCCAGTAGTATAGACGGGCGGGAGGGCCGTACAGATACGCAGTATTTT
CDR3aa: CASSIDGREGRTDTQYF

v_gene: TRBV7-2
abundance: .
d_gene: .
j_gene: TRBJ1-2
CDR3nt: TGTGCCAGCAGCTTAGCGCAGGGAGGGGGTGGCTACACCTTC
CDR3aa: CASSLAQGGGGYTF

v_gene: TRBV5-1
abundance: .
d_gene: TRBD1
j_gene: TRBJ2-3
CDR3nt: TGCGCCAGCAGCGTCACCCCGGGACAGCGCACAGATACGCAGTATTTT
CDR3aa: CASSVTPGQRTDTQYF

v_gene: TRBV5-4
abundance: .
d_gene: .
j_gene: TRBJ2-5
CDR3nt: TGTGCCAGCAGCGCCCCCCCGATAGAGACCCAGTACTTC
CDR3aa: CASSAPPIETQYF

v_gene: TRBV10-3
abundance: .
d_gene: .
j_gene: TRBJ2-7
CDR3nt: TGTGCCAATGGGCAGGGCAGGGGCGAGCAGTACTTC
CDR3aa: CANGQGRGEQYF

v_gene: TRBV6-6
abundance: .
d_gene: TRBD2
j_gene: TRBJ2-7
CDR3nt: TGTGCCAGCAGTTCCGCGAGACTAGCGACCTCCTACGAGCAGTACTTC
CDR3aa: CASSSARLATSYEQYF

v_gene: TRBV7-2
abundance: .
d_gene: TRBD1
j_gene: TRBJ2-7
CDR3nt: TGTGCCAGCAGCTCCGGACAGGGGGCGGTCGAGCAGTACTTC
CDR3aa: CASSSGQGAVEQYF

v_gene: TRBV5-4
abundance: .
d_gene: .
j_gene: TRBJ2-5
CDR3nt: TGTGCCAGCAGCTTAGAGAGCCAGAGCCAAGAGACCCAGTACTTC
CDR3aa: CASSLESQSQETQYF

v_gene: TRBV18
abundance: .
d_gene: TRBD2
j_gene: TRBJ2-2
CDR3nt: TGTGCCAGCTCACCTCAAGCGGGAGAGGGGACCGGGGAGCTGTTTTTT
CDR3aa: CASSPQAGEGTGELFF

v_gene: TRBV2
abundance: .
d_gene: .
j_gene: TRBJ2-5
CDR3nt: TGTGCCAGCTTTTATAGGGCTTATCAGGAGACCCAGTACTTC
CDR3aa: CASFYRAYQETQYF

v_gene: TRBV7-2
abundance: .
d_gene: .
j_gene: TRBJ2-5
CDR3nt: TGTGCCAGCAGCTTAACTTTCTTCGTCCAAGAGACCCAGTACTTC
CDR3aa: CASSLTFFVQETQYF

v_gene: TRBV6-6
abundance: few
d_gene: .
j_gene: TRBJ1-5
CDR3nt: TGTGCCAGCAGCCTCCAGGGGAGCAATCAGCCCCAGCATTTT
CDR3aa: CASSLQGSNQPQHF

v_gene: TRBV5-4
abundance: .
d_gene: .
j_gene: TRBJ2-2
CDR3nt: TGTGCCAGCAGCTTGGCAAACACCGGGGAGCTGTTTTTT
CDR3aa: CASSLANTGELFF

v_gene: TRBV28
abundance: once
d_gene: .
j_gene: TRBJ2-5
CDR3nt: TGTGCCAGCAGATCGGACGGTCCGAGGACCCAGTACTTC
CDR3aa: CASRSDGPRTQYF